Included here is one T cell receptor (beta chain) sequence, with context. Its antigen is undetermined. On sorted subsets, replicate PCRs used approximately 190 ng DNA, or tens of thousands of T cell genomes. The table came from immunoSEQ multiplex PCR; TCRdb's copy has only in-frame clones and leaves some out. The sample includes 1.5 million to 2.5 million clones, over 85% seen only once; the top ten take more than 0.95%. CD45RO-negative, CCR7-positively selected cells formed the naive CD8 fraction, excluding terminally differentiated effector memory CD45RA+ cells. This entry is derived from a study of shared clonotypes between healthy human individuals. Study results and caveats: Shared clonotypes: about 5% naive CD4, under 4% naive CD8, about 2.4% memory CD4, approximately 0.41% memory CD8.

Germline V CDR1 and CDR2: MNHNS, SASEGT. CDR3 length equals 12 residues. Trimming took 8 bases from V and 6 from J, leaving 13 bases between them. The source material was naive CD8+ T cells sorted from blood. The rearrangement links TRBV6-1 to TRBJ1-1; D gene uncertain. This clonotype was obtained from a man younger than 30 in good health. The CDR3 bases are TGTGCCAGCGGCTTCGTGGGAGCTGAAGCTTTCTTT. Its translation: CASGFVGAEAFF.